These 11 T cell receptor beta chains share one sample of origin, sequenced in a study of T cells after yellow fever vaccination. Each CDR3 protein is one row after TCRdb ran MiXCR on the 5' RACE reads. Here the sample spans a few hundred thousand distinct CDR3 sequences, approximately 8% being singletons. Specimen: PBMCs, collected approximately 47 days after the first yellow fever vaccination. All receptors come from a man between 18 and 29 years old who received the YFV17D yellow fever vaccine.

This clonotype was seen a few times. The chain joins TRBV7-6 to TRBJ1-2; D remains ambiguous. The CDR3 length is 15 residues. Per germline, CDR1 SGHVS and CDR2 FNYEAQ. V lost 1 base and J lost 5, with 14 bases in between. The DNA of the CDR3 is TGTGCCAGCAGCTTAGGGGAGGGCAGTCTATATGGCTACACCTTC. Protein sequence: CASSLGEGSLYGYTF.

The V gene is TRBV29-1, the J gene TRBJ2-7; the match to TRBD1 covers 8 bases. Germline CDR1 is SQVTM and CDR2 is ANQGSEA. The CDR3 totals 14 residues. The ends lost 7 bases at V and 3 bases at J; junction bases unmatched: 11. CDR3 coding DNA: TGCAGCGCCCCAACCGGACAGGGTATCTACGAGCAGTACGTC. Translation gives CSAPTGQGIYEQYV.

The DNA of the CDR3 is TGTGCCAGCAGCCCGTTACACGGGACTGAAGCTTTCTTT. The encoded protein is CASSPLHGTEAFF. The chain carries TRBV7-3 and TRBJ1-1; D not certain. V was clipped by 5 bases and J by 5 bases, with 12 bases between them. Germline CDR1 is SGHTA and CDR2 is FQGTGA. The CDR3 is 13 residues long.

This clonotype appeared a few times. V and J are TRBV2 and TRBJ2-2, with D possibly being TRBD1 or TRBD2 (5 bases each). Trimming removed 2 bases at V and 5 bases at J, with 15 bases between. The CDR3 has 16 residues. Germline loops: CDR1 SNHLY, CDR2 FYNNEI. The CDR3 is CASSEIGAPGTGELFF. As DNA, the CDR3 is TGTGCCAGCAGTGAAATCGGGGCCCCGGGAACCGGGGAGCTGTTTTTT.

This clonotype appeared a few times. V and J are TRBV7-3 and TRBJ2-2, with D possibly being TRBD1 or TRBD2 (5 bases each). The CDR3 consists of 17 residues. Germline CDR1 and CDR2: SGHTA and FQGTGA. Trimming took 5 bases from V and 5 from J, leaving 21 bases between them. CDR3 sequence: CASSRRDPAASTGELFF. DNA for the CDR3: TGTGCCAGCAGCCGTAGGGACCCTGCGGCGTCGACCGGGGAGCTGTTTTTT.

This clonotype was seen only a few times. The V call is TRBV5-1, the J call TRBJ1-2, with no clear D. Germline V gives CDR1 SGHRS, CDR2 YFSETQ. Trimming left V 2 bases short and J 8 bases short, with 13 bases between. The CDR3 spans 13 residues. The CDR3 protein is CASSLELPRGYTF. CDR3 DNA sequence: TGCGCCAGCAGCTTAGAACTCCCCCGCGGCTACACCTTC.

In this sample, this clonotype turned up a few times. The gene calls are TRBV12-3 or TRBV12-4 and TRBJ2-3, with 7 positions matching TRBD1. The trim removed 6 bases at V and 4 bases at J, leaving 4 bases unmatched. The CDR3 sequence is 13 residues long. The CDR3 is CASSAQGADTQYF. CDR3 bases: TGTGCCAGCAGCGCGCAGGGGGCAGATACGCAGTATTTT.

J is TRBJ1-1 and V is TRBV28; D is ambiguous. Germline V gene data show CDR1 as MDHEN and CDR2 as SYDVKM. The germline V and J ends were trimmed by 6 bases and 3 bases, with 8 bases remaining between them. The CDR3 runs 12 residues. Here the CDR3 DNA reads TGTGCCAGCAGGACAAGGCACACTGAAGCTTTCTTT. Amino acid sequence: CASRTRHTEAFF.

The rearrangement uses TRBV4-2 and TRBJ1-5, with a possible D match to TRBD1 (5 bases). Germline V gene sequence: CDR1 LGHNA, CDR2 YNFKEQ. Between the trimmed V and J ends, which lost 2 bases and 7 bases, there was a span of 9 bases. The CDR3 length is 13 residues. The CDR3 DNA follows: TGTGCCAGCAGCCAACAGGGAGAACAGCCCCAGCATTTT. This gives the protein CASSQQGEQPQHF.

This clonotype turned up a few times. The rearrangement joins TRBV28 to TRBJ2-7, with 9 nucleotides matching TRBD1. The CDR3 covers 15 residues. The V gene end was trimmed by 3 bases and the J gene end by 1 base; junction bases not matched to a gene: 4. Germline V gives CDR1 MDHEN, CDR2 SYDVKM. CDR3 DNA sequence: TGTGCCAGCAGTTTTAGACAGGGGGGGTCCTACGAGCAGTACGTC. Protein: CASSFRQGGSYEQYV.

This clonotype turned up a few times. The rearrangement links TRBV7-9 to TRBJ1-3; 7 positions match TRBD1. Per the germline V gene, CDR1 is SEHNR and CDR2 is FQNEAQ (reference sequence). V dropped 5 bases and J dropped 0; count of bases not matched to a gene: 10. The CDR3 is 17 amino acids. The CDR3 sequence: CASSVPTPGGSGNTIYF. CDR3 DNA: TGTGCCAGCAGCGTACCGACTCCAGGGGGCTCTGGAAACACCATATATTTT.